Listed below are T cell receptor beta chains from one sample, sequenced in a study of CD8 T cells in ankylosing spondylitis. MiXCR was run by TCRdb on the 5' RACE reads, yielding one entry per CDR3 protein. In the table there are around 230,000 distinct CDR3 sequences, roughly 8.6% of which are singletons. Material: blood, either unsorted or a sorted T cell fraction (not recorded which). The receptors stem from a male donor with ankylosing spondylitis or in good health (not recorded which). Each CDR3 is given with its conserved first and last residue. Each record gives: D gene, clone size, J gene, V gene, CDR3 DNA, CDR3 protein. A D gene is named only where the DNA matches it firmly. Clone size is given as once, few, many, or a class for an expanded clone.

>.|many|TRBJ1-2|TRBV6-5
TGTGCCAGCAGTTACTCGACGGGAGCTAACTATGGCTACACCTTC
CASSYSTGANYGYTF
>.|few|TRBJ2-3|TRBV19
TGTGCCAGTAGTACGAGCGGGTTTACAGATACGCAGTATTTT
CASSTSGFTDTQYF
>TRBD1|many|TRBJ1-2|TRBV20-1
TGCAGTGCTAGAGATCCGCCGGACAGGGACTATGGCTACACCTTC
CSARDPPDRDYGYTF
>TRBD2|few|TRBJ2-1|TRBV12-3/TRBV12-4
TGTGCCAGCAGTTTGGGACTAGCGGACAGCTCCTACAATGAGCAGTTCTTC
CASSLGLADSSYNEQFF
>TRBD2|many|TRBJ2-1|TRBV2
TGTGCCAGGGAGCGGGGTGCTTCCTACAATGAGCAGTTCTTC
CARERGASYNEQFF
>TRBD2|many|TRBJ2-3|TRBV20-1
TGCAGTGCGCCGACTAGCGGAGTTACAGATACGCAGTATTTT
CSAPTSGVTDTQYF
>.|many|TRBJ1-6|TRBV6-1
TGTGCCAGCAGTGCCCGGGACGGTGGATCACCCCTCCACTTT
CASSARDGGSPLHF
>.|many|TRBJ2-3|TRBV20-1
TGCAGTGCGCTCGAAAGGGGCCCGGACGATACGCAGTATTTT
CSALERGPDDTQYF
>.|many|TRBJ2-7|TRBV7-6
TGTGCCAGCAGCTCTGAGGTTGGTTTCTACGAGCAGTACTTC
CASSSEVGFYEQYF
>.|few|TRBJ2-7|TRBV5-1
TGCGCCAGCAGCTTGAGCACAGGGAACGAGCAGTACTTC
CASSLSTGNEQYF
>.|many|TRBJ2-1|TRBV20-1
TGCAGTGCACTACGACTCCTAGGAGGGAGCTCCTACAATGAGCAGTTCTTC
CSALRLLGGSSYNEQFF
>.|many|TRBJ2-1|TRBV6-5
TGTGCCAGCAGTTCCTCGGACCTAGAGCAGTTCTTC
CASSSSDLEQFF
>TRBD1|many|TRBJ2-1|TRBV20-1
TGCAGTGCAATGGACAGGACATTTTGGGAGGAGCAGTTCTTC
CSAMDRTFWEEQFF
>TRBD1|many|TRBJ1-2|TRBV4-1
TGCGCCAGCAGCCAAAGGGGGCAGGACTATGGCTACACCTTC
CASSQRGQDYGYTF
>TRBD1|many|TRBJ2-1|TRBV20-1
TGCAGTGCTGCCGGGACAGGGGGTTCGGGTGAGCAGTTCTTC
CSAAGTGGSGEQFF
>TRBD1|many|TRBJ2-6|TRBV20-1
TGCAGTGCCAGGGACAGCGTCTCTGGGGCCAACGTCCTGACTTTC
CSARDSVSGANVLTF
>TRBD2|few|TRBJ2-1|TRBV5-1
TGCGCCAGCAGCCACCCGGGGGACTACTATGAGCAGTTCTTC
CASSHPGDYYEQFF
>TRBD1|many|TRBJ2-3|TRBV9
TGTGCCAGCAGCGTAGAGGACAGGAGCACAGATACGCAGTATTTT
CASSVEDRSTDTQYF
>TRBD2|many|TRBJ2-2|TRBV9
TGTGCCAGCAGCCCCCCCGGACTAGCGTCAGCCGGGGAGCTGTTTTTT
CASSPPGLASAGELFF
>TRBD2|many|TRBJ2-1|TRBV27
TGTGCCAGCAGCGCCCTAGCGGAGGGATACAATGAGCAGTTCTTC
CASSALAEGYNEQFF
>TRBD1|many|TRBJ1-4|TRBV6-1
TGTGCCAGCAGTCGAGGGACAGGGGTTGAGGAAAAACTGTTTTTT
CASSRGTGVEEKLFF
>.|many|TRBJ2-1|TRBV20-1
TGCAGTGCTAGAGATGTGCGGAGCTCCTACAATGAGCAGTTCTTC
CSARDVRSSYNEQFF
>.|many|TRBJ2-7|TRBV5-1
TGCGCCAGCAGCTTGGTAGCAGACTACGAGCAGTACTTC
CASSLVADYEQYF
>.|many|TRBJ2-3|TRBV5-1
TGCGCCAGCAGCCTCGGGAAAACTAGCACAGATACGCAGTATTTT
CASSLGKTSTDTQYF
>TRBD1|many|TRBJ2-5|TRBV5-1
TGCGCCAGCAGCTGGGACAGTGGGACCCAGTACTTC
CASSWDSGTQYF